Listed below are T cell receptor beta chains from one sample, sequenced in a study of blood T cell repertoires in COVID-19. Clones were sequenced by immunoSEQ multiplex PCR, and TCRdb holds only the in-frame ones, with some missing. The table records around 180,000 clones, approximately 83% of them present only once. The sample comprised peripheral blood. The origin of the receptors is a man between 60 and 70 years old with acute or convalescent COVID-19. Both conserved end residues are part of each CDR3. The D gene is left open where the match is weak. Some rows have no size entry. The others give once, few or many, or a class for an expanded clone.

J gene,D gene,V gene,clone size,CDR3 protein,CDR3 DNA
TRBJ1-1,-,TRBV30,-,CAWSPPGVLAFF,TGTGCCTGGAGTCCTCCGGGGGTCCTGGCTTTCTTT
TRBJ2-1,TRBD1,TRBV7-2,-,CASSSRDRVYEQFF,TGTGCCAGCAGCTCGCGTGACAGGGTCTATGAGCAGTTCTTC
TRBJ2-1,TRBD2,TRBV10-3,-,CAIRAGTSGSGSYNEQFF,TGTGCCATCCGGGCCGGGACTAGCGGGAGCGGGTCCTACAATGAGCAGTTCTTC
TRBJ1-2,TRBD1,TRBV4-1,-,CASSQGLGGNGYTF,TGCGCCAGCAGCCAAGGTCTAGGGGGCAATGGCTACACCTTC
TRBJ1-1,-,TRBV12-3/TRBV12-4,-,CASNDRPTEAFF,TGTGCCAGCAATGACAGGCCCACTGAAGCTTTCTTT
TRBJ1-6,-,TRBV7-9,-,CASSLWTSGGNSPLHF,TGTGCCAGCAGCCTCTGGACATCCGGGGGTAATTCACCCCTCCACTTT
TRBJ2-1,TRBD2,TRBV19,-,CASRNEIAGGPYNEQFF,TGTGCCAGTAGGAACGAGATAGCGGGAGGGCCCTACAATGAGCAGTTCTTC
TRBJ2-5,TRBD2,TRBV7-2,-,CASSLQIAGGPETQYF,TGTGCCAGCAGCTTGCAGATAGCGGGAGGCCCAGAGACCCAGTACTTC
TRBJ2-7,TRBD2,TRBV6-2/TRBV6-3,-,CASSYGGSKTYEQYF,TGTGCCAGCAGTTACGGCGGGAGCAAGACCTACGAGCAGTACTTC
TRBJ2-7,TRBD1,TRBV27,-,CASSFNRDRAKNEQYF,TGTGCCAGCAGTTTTAACCGGGACAGGGCCAAGAACGAGCAGTACTTC
TRBJ2-3,TRBD2,TRBV4-3,few,CASSSYGSGGSSGADTQYF,TGCGCCAGCTCCTCTTACGGGTCGGGGGGGAGTAGCGGCGCAGATACGCAGTATTTT
TRBJ2-1,TRBD2,TRBV27,-,CASRGLAVFSSYNEQFF,TGTGCCAGCCGGGGACTAGCGGTATTTAGCTCCTACAATGAGCAGTTCTTC
TRBJ2-2,-,TRBV19,-,CASSIHTGANTGELFF,TGTGCCAGTAGTATCCACACGGGGGCGAACACCGGGGAGCTGTTTTTT
TRBJ2-2,-,TRBV3-1/TRBV3-2,-,CASSQQGLNTGELFF,TGTGCCAGCAGCCAACAAGGACTCAACACCGGGGAGCTGTTTTTT
TRBJ2-7,TRBD1,TRBV4-1,-,CASSRDRAGEQYF,TGCGCCAGCAGCCGGGACAGGGCAGGGGAGCAGTACTTC
TRBJ2-1,TRBD2,TRBV14,-,CASSEGLAGRGEQFF,TGTGCCAGCAGCGAGGGACTAGCGGGAAGGGGTGAGCAGTTCTTC
TRBJ1-1,-,TRBV2,-,CASSGTDTEAFF,TGTGCCAGCAGTGGGACAGACACTGAAGCTTTCTTT